These 26 T cell receptor beta chains share one sample of origin, sequenced in a study of cytomegalovirus exposure and HLA in healthy donors. Researchers ran the PCR with 60 Vbeta and 13 Jbeta primers. Profiling relied on immunoSEQ multiplex PCR, and the TCRdb table lists in-frame clones only, not all of them. The sample consists of approximately 100,000 clones, approximately 74% of them appearing once. The sequenced sample was PBMCs. These TCRs come from a woman in her forties in good health and CMV-seronegative.

This clone was detected a few times. V is TRBV18 and J is TRBJ2-1; a weak D match, TRBD2 (5 bases). Trimming took 5 bases from V and 0 from J, leaving 11 bases between them. Germline CDR1 KGHSH, CDR2 LQKENI. The CDR3 is 15 residues long. The CDR3 protein is CASSSAGYSYNEQFF. CDR3 sequence (DNA): TGTGCCAGCTCATCCGCGGGCTACTCCTACAATGAGCAGTTCTTC.

CDR3 region: CASSVGTGGSYEQYF. The CDR3 DNA reads as TGCGCCAGCAGTGTCGGGACAGGGGGCTCCTACGAGCAGTACTTC. The gene calls are TRBV10-1 and TRBJ2-7, with 11 bases identical to TRBD1. The CDR3 length is 15 residues. The V and J ends lost 4 bases and 0 bases, in that order; junction bases with no gene match: 2. Germline-derived CDR1 and CDR2 are WNHNN and SYGVQD (reference sequence).

The chain carries TRBV5-1 and TRBJ2-4; a possible D gene is TRBD1 (6 bases). V lost 0 bases and J lost 1, with 11 bases in between. The CDR3 covers 16 residues. Germline V gives CDR1 SGHRS, CDR2 YFSETQ. This CDR3 reads CASSLGQGLAKNIQYF. CDR3 nucleotide sequence: TGCGCCAGCAGCTTGGGGCAGGGGCTTGCCAAAAACATTCAGTACTTC.

This clone was observed a single time. The V gene is TRBV7-9, the J gene TRBJ2-5; TRBD2 aligns across 8 bases. Germline V gene lookup returns CDR1 SEHNR and CDR2 FQNEAQ (reference sequence). Unmatched junction bases numbered 6, after V lost 2 bases and J lost 4 bases. This CDR3 is 15 amino acids long. As DNA, the CDR3 is TGTGCCAGCAGCTTAACGGGAGGGCCTGGAGAGACCCAGTACTTC. This translates into CASSLTGGPGETQYF.

This chain uses TRBV9 with TRBJ1-4; D might be TRBD1 (6 bases). This CDR3 is built from 16 residues. Germline V gene data show CDR1 as SGDLS and CDR2 as YYNGEE. V lost 3 bases to trimming and J lost 1 base, with 13 bases between them. The CDR3 sequence is CASSAGVRGTNEKLFF. Here the CDR3 DNA reads TGTGCCAGCAGCGCCGGGGTCAGGGGAACTAATGAAAAACTGTTTTTT.

The chain carries TRBV10-1 and TRBJ1-2, with no clear D. This CDR3 has 13 amino acids. V lost 0 bases, J lost 3 bases, and 5 bases lay in between. Germline assignment: CDR1 WNHNN and CDR2 SYGVQD (reference sequence). In DNA form, the CDR3 reads TGCGCCAGCAGTGAGTCCGGGTACTATGGCTACACCTTC. It encodes CASSESGYYGYTF.

V is TRBV10-3 and J is TRBJ2-5, with D possibly matching TRBD2 (5 bases). TRBJ2-7 explains the end of the DNA better; the J call may be wrong. The CDR3 has 14 amino acids. Germline CDR1 ENHRY, CDR2 SYGVKD. CDR3 in DNA: TGTGCCATCAGACTCAGCGGAAACTCCTACGAGCAGTACTTC. Translation gives CAIRLSGNSYEQYF.

The chain employs TRBV4-1 and TRBJ2-7; 14 positions agree with TRBD2. Per germline, CDR1 MGHRA and CDR2 YSYEKL. The CDR3 loop spans 15 amino acids. V lost 4 bases to trimming and J lost 6 bases; unmatched junction nucleotides: 5. This CDR3 is CASSPLGTSGSEQYF. CDR3 bases: TGCGCCAGCAGCCCCTTGGGGACTAGCGGGAGCGAGCAGTACTTC.

The chain employs TRBV28 and TRBJ2-5; D remains unclear. The V gene lost 7 bases and the J gene lost 2 bases, with 20 bases spanning the gap. The CDR3 has 16 amino acids. The germline CDR1 and CDR2 sequences are MDHEN and SYDVKM. Here the CDR3 reads CASNSLGAARQETQYF. As DNA, the CDR3 is TGTGCCAGCAACAGTTTGGGTGCTGCGAGACAAGAGACCCAGTACTTC.

This clone has more than one count but fewer than ten. The sample holds other DNA sequences that translate to the same CDR3. The rearrangement uses TRBV5-1 and TRBJ2-7, with TRBD1 identical over 9 bases. This CDR3 region has 14 residues. Germline assignment: CDR1 SGHRS and CDR2 YFSETQ. V lost 0 bases, J lost 2 bases, and 0 bases stayed unmatched. This CDR3 is CASSLGQGAYEQYF. The CDR3 DNA follows: TGCGCCAGCAGCTTGGGACAGGGGGCCTACGAGCAGTACTTC.

V gene TRBV4-3 combines with J gene TRBJ2-3, with 11 nucleotides matching TRBD2. CDR1 and CDR2 from the germline V gene are LGHNA and YSLEER. With V trimmed by 2 bases and J by 4 bases, 5 bases remained unmatched. The CDR3 contains 16 residues. The CDR3 bases are TGCGCCAGCAGCCAACTGTCTAGCGGGGGGCCAGATACGCAGTATTTT. Residues: CASSQLSSGGPDTQYF.

This sequence joins TRBV5-1 and TRBJ2-7, with D possibly being TRBD1 (6 bases). Trimming stripped 0 bases from V and 3 bases from J, with 13 bases between. Germline CDR1 reads SGHRS; CDR2 reads YFSETQ. The CDR3 has 15 residues. The CDR3 DNA reads as TGCGCCAGCAGCTTGGGTCTACAGGGTATCTACGAGCAGTACTTC. Translation: CASSLGLQGIYEQYF.

V is TRBV7-2 and J is TRBJ2-7, with 12 positions matching TRBD2. Germline V gene lookup returns CDR1 SGHTA and CDR2 FQGNSA. Germline trimming cut 5 bases from V and 3 bases from J; bases unmatched to any gene: 17. The CDR3 runs 19 residues. The DNA of the CDR3 is TGTGCCAGCAGCCCACAACCTCCTCCGACTAGCGGGGGAATCTACGAGCAGTACTTC. Translating it yields CASSPQPPPTSGGIYEQYF.

This chain uses TRBV5-1 with TRBJ1-1; D ambiguous. Deletions cut 0 bases from V and 1 base from J, with 4 bases between. Germline-derived CDR1 and CDR2 are SGHRS and YFSETQ. There are 13 residues in the CDR3. CDR3 amino acids: CASSLVKNTEAFF. The CDR3 DNA is TGCGCCAGCAGCTTGGTCAAGAACACTGAAGCTTTCTTT.

This clone was seen a handful of times. V usage is TRBV29-1 and J usage is TRBJ2-7, with D unresolved. This CDR3 contains 11 residues. Germline CDR1 and CDR2: SQVTM and ANQGSEA. V shed 0 bases and J shed 3 bases, with 3 bases lying between them. Here the CDR3 reads CSVEDSYEQYF. The CDR3 nucleotides are TGCAGCGTTGAAGACAGCTACGAGCAGTACTTC.

As for this clone: At one end the junction does not follow the germline gene, possibly because of a read error. This rearrangement joins TRBV6-6 to TRBJ2-7; the match to TRBD2 covers 7 bases. CDR3 size: 14 residues. Germline CDR1 reads MNHNY; CDR2 reads SVGAGI (reference sequence). The CDR3 DNA reads as TGTGCCAGCAGTGACTCCGGGAGGAGGTACGAGCAGTACTTC. Protein product: CASSDSGRRYEQYF.

The CDR3 DNA follows: TGCAGCGTTGAGACCGGAGGCTATGGCTACACCTTC. Translation: CSVETGGYGYTF. The chain recombines TRBV29-1 with TRBJ1-2; no definite D call. The germline gives CDR1 SQVTM, CDR2 ANQGSEA. This CDR3 spans 12 amino acids. V was shortened by 3 bases and J by 4 bases, with 9 bases between the two germline ends.

This clone was detected a few times. V usage is TRBV12-5 and J usage is TRBJ2-5, with D perhaps TRBD2 (5 bases). CDR1 and CDR2 (germline): LGHNT, FRNRAP. CDR3 length: 13 amino acids. The V gene lost 6 bases and the J gene lost 5 bases, with 13 bases spanning the gap. CDR3: CASGPPGLETQYF. The CDR3 coding sequence is TGTGCTAGTGGGCCACCGGGGTTGGAGACCCAGTACTTC. Together with reference TRBV12-5 and TRBJ2-5, the CDR3 gives the full variable domain: DARVTQTPRHKVTEMGQEVTMRCQPILGHNTVFWYRQTMMQGLELLAYFRNRAPLDDSGMPKDRFSAEMPDATLATLKIQPSEPRDSAVYFCASGPPGLETQYFGPGTRLLVL.

The rearrangement links TRBV28 to TRBJ2-2, with 8 bases aligning to TRBD1. V was pared by 3 bases and J by 0 bases, with 0 bases of the junction left unmatched. The CDR3 totals 15 residues. Per the germline V gene, CDR1 is MDHEN and CDR2 is SYDVKM. CDR3 coding DNA: TGTGCCAGCAGTTTCAGGGGGCCGAACACCGGGGAGCTGTTTTTT. It encodes CASSFRGPNTGELFF.

The chain has TRBV28 and TRBJ2-5; D might be TRBD2 (5 bases). The J call is in doubt because the DNA end fits TRBJ2-7 better. There are 13 residues in the CDR3. CDR1 is MDHEN and CDR2 is SYDVKM in the germline V gene. The CDR3 DNA follows: TGTGCCAGCAGTTTGGGCAGACTATACGAGCAGTACTTC. This sequence encodes CASSLGRLYEQYF.

The chain is built from TRBV19 and TRBJ2-1, with D tentatively TRBD2 (5 bases). Germline lookup yields CDR1 LNHDA and CDR2 SQIVND (reference sequence). Trimming pared 3 bases from V and 3 bases from J, leaving 12 bases between. This CDR3 comprises 15 residues. CDR3 DNA sequence: TGTGCCAGTAGTATCGGGCCGGACTTCTACAATGAGCAGTTCTTC. This translates into CASSIGPDFYNEQFF.

This clone turned up a few times. J is TRBJ2-5 and V is TRBV9, with TRBD2 as a possible D gene (5 bases). Germline CDR1 SGDLS, CDR2 YYNGEE. Trimming took off 2 bases at V and 7 bases at J, with 12 bases between the two ends. CDR3 length: 13 amino acids. CDR3 sequence reads: CASSVEAVGTQYF. The DNA of the CDR3 is TGTGCCAGCAGCGTCGAAGCGGTAGGGACCCAGTACTTC.

The V gene is TRBV11-1, the J gene TRBJ2-7; 9 nucleotides line up with TRBD2. Germline lookup yields CDR1 SGHAT and CDR2 FQDESV (reference sequence). The CDR3 has 14 residues. V lost 5 bases to trimming and J lost 3 bases; unmatched junction nucleotides: 5. The DNA of the CDR3 is TGTGCCAGCAGCCGCCTTAGCGGGAGCTACGAGCAGTACTTC. Translation: CASSRLSGSYEQYF.

The chain joins TRBV19 to TRBJ2-7; 11 bases map to TRBD2. From germline, CDR1 is LNHDA and CDR2 SQIVND (reference sequence). The CDR3 has 21 residues. V lost 5 bases and J lost 0; bases outside the gene matches: 21. Written as DNA, the CDR3 is TGTGCCAGTAGTGCCGGACAGGGGAAACGAACTAGCGGGGGTAGCTCCTACGAGCAGTACTTC. This gives the protein CASSAGQGKRTSGGSSYEQYF.

The CDR3: CASTLNTGELFF. For the CDR3, the DNA is TGTGCCAGCACGTTAAACACCGGGGAGCTGTTTTTT. The chain links TRBV2 to TRBJ2-2; no definite D call. CDR1 and CDR2 (germline): SNHLY, FYNNEI. The CDR3 has 12 amino acids. The germline V and J ends were trimmed by 7 bases and 2 bases, with 5 bases remaining between them.

This rearrangement joins TRBV6-8 to TRBJ2-6, with TRBD1 matching over 9 bases. The J segment lost 0 bases and the V segment lost 9 bases, leaving 9 bases of the junction unmatched. Germline CDR1 MNHGY, CDR2 SAAAGT. CDR3 size: 17 residues. The CDR3 loop reads CARDWGQGSSGANVLTF. In nucleotides, the CDR3 is TGTGCCAGAGACTGGGGACAGGGAAGCTCTGGGGCCAACGTCCTGACTTTC.